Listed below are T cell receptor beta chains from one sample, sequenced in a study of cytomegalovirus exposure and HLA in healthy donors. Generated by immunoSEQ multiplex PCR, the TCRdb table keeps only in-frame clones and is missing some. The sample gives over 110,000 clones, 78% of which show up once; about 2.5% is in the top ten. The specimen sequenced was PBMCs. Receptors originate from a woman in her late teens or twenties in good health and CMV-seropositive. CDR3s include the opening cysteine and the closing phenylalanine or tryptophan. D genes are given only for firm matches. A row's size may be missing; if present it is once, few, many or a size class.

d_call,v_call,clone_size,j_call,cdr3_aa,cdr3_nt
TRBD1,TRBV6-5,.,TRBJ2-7,CASQKDRRTYEQYF,TGTGCCAGCCAGAAGGACAGGCGAACCTACGAGCAGTACTTC
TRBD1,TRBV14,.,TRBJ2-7,CASSLGTGGPYEQYF,TGTGCCAGCAGCCTAGGGACAGGGGGCCCATACGAGCAGTACTTC
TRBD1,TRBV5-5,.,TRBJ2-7,CASSSFRGFPYEQYF,TGTGCCAGCAGCTCCTTCAGGGGGTTCCCCTACGAGCAGTACTTC
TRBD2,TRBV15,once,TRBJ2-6,CATSRDREGTGANVLTF,TGTGCCACCAGCAGAGATAGGGAGGGGACTGGGGCCAACGTCCTGACTTTC
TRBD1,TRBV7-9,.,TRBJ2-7,CASSPADRASYEQYF,TGTGCCAGCAGCCCCGCGGACAGGGCCTCCTACGAGCAGTACTTC
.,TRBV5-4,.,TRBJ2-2,CASSLAEASGELFF,TGTGCCAGCAGCTTGGCCGAGGCGTCCGGGGAGCTGTTTTTT
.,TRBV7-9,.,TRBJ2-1,CASSAVAASSYNEQFF,TGTGCCAGCAGCGCGGTAGCGGCTAGCTCCTACAATGAGCAGTTCTTC
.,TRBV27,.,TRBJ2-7,CASSPSQGGSYEQYF,TGTGCCAGCAGTCCCTCCCAAGGGGGATCCTACGAGCAGTACTTC
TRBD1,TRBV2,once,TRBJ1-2,CASSEVVRGSDGYTF,TGTGCCAGCAGTGAAGTGGTCAGGGGGTCGGATGGCTACACCTTC
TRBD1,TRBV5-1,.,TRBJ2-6,CASSLWTGETAGANVLTF,TGCGCCAGCAGCCTGTGGACAGGGGAAACCGCTGGGGCCAACGTCCTGACTTTC
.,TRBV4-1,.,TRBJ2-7,CASSSQGRRYF,TGCGCCAGCAGCTCCCAGGGGAGACGGTACTTC
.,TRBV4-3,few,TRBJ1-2,CASSQDRGGYGYTF,TGCGCCAGCAGCCAAGATAGGGGAGGCTATGGCTACACCTTC
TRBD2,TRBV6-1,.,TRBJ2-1,CASSVASGGPRRYNEQFF,TGTGCCAGCAGTGTAGCTAGCGGGGGGCCTCGCCGCTACAATGAGCAGTTCTTC
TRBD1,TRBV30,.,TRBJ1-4,CAWSEGGRKTTTNEKLFF,TGTGCCTGGTCCGAAGGGGGCAGGAAGACTACAACTAATGAAAAACTGTTTTTT
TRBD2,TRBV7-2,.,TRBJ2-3,CASSFEPGTSGSF,TGTGCCAGCAGCTTCGAACCCGGGACTAGCGGGAGTTTT
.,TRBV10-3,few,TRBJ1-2,CAIKSGDAGGYTF,TGTGCCATCAAATCAGGGGACGCGGGTGGCTACACCTTC
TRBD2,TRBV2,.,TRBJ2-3,CASREGLAGTQYF,TGTGCCAGCAGAGAGGGACTAGCGGGGACGCAGTATTTT
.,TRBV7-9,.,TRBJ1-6,CASSLVSGVGSPLHF,TGTGCCAGCAGCTTAGTTTCGGGGGTCGGTTCACCCCTCCACTTT
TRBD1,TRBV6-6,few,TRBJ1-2,CASDNRDRGTGYGYTF,TGTGCCAGCGACAACCGAGACAGGGGGACGGGCTATGGCTACACCTTC
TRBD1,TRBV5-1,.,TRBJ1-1,CASSLGGGDPPAFF,TGCGCCAGCAGCTTGGGAGGGGGCGATCCCCCAGCTTTCTTT
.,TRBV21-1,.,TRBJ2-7,CASSKRGDRVPYEQYF,TGTGCCAGCAGCAAAAGAGGGGACAGGGTACCCTACGAGCAGTACTTC
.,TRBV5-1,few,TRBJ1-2,CASSLDDAPLYGYTF,TGCGCCAGCAGCCTAGACGACGCGCCCCTCTATGGCTACACCTTC
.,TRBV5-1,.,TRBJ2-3,CASSLAFRTDTQYF,TGCGCCAGCAGCTTGGCCTTTAGAACAGATACGCAGTATTTT
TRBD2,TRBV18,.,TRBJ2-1,CASSLRTSGYAYNEQFF,TGTGCCAGCTCACTTCGGACTAGCGGGTATGCCTACAATGAGCAGTTCTTC
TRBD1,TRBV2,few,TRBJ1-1,CASDRQGPNTEAFF,TGTGCCAGTGACAGACAGGGACCGAACACTGAAGCTTTCTTT
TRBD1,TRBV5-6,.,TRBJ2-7,CASSLSGQGSYEQYF,TGTGCCAGCAGCTTGTCTGGACAGGGCTCCTACGAGCAGTACTTC
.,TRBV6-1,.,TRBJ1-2,CASSGAGFYGYTF,TGTGCCAGCAGTGGTGCAGGGTTCTATGGCTACACCTTC
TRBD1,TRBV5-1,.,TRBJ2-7,CASSRDSRQGYEQYF,TGCGCCAGCAGCCGGGACAGCCGTCAAGGCTACGAGCAGTACTTC
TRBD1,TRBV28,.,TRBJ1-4,CASSLDRVIAKLFF,TGTGCCAGCAGCCTTGACAGGGTTATCGCAAAACTGTTTTTT
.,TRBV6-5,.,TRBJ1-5,CASSEYSNQPQHF,TGTGCCAGCAGTGAGTATAGCAATCAGCCCCAGCATTTT
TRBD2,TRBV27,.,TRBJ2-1,CASSFRGGTRSSYNEQFF,TGTGCCAGCAGTTTTCGGGGGGGGACTAGGTCCTCCTACAATGAGCAGTTCTTC
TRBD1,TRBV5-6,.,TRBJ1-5,CASSLNRGQGNQPQHF,TGTGCCAGCAGCTTGAATAGGGGGCAAGGTAATCAGCCCCAGCATTTT
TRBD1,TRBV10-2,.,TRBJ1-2,CASSEGTEYGYTF,TGCGCCAGCAGTGAGGGGACAGAATATGGCTACACCTTC
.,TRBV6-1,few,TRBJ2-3,CASIGRGRTDTQYF,TGTGCCAGCATAGGGCGGGGACGCACAGATACGCAGTATTTT
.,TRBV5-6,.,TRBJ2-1,CASSLGPPAGLYYNEQFF,TGTGCCAGCAGCTTGGGGCCCCCGGCGGGGCTTTACTACAATGAGCAGTTCTTC
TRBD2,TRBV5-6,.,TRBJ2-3,CASSLRAGATDTQYF,TGTGCCAGCAGCTTGCGGGCGGGAGCCACAGATACGCAGTATTTT
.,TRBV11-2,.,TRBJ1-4,CASSGQLGEKLFF,TGTGCCAGCAGCGGCCAGCTCGGGGAAAAACTGTTTTTT
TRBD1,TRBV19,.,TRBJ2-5,CASSSGQGIGETQYF,TGTGCCAGTAGTTCGGGACAGGGAATTGGAGAGACCCAGTACTTC
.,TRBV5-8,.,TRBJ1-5,CASSLGGGNQPQHF,TGTGCCAGCAGCTTGGGGGGGGGCAATCAGCCCCAGCATTTT
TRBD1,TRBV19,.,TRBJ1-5,CASSDGQGSTQPQHF,TGTGCCAGTAGTGACGGACAGGGTAGCACTCAGCCCCAGCATTTT
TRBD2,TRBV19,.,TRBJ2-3,CASSITGGGQDTQYF,TGTGCCAGTAGTATTACGGGGGGAGGTCAAGATACGCAGTATTTT
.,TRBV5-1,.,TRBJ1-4,CASSGNNEKLFF,TGCGCCAGCAGCGGCAATAATGAAAAACTGTTTTTT
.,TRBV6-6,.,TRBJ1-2,CASLNREGSYGYTF,TGTGCCAGTTTAAACAGGGAGGGCAGCTATGGCTACACCTTC
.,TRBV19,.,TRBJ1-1,CASSIVATGGTEAFF,TGTGCCAGTAGTATAGTGGCGACGGGAGGGACTGAAGCTTTCTTT
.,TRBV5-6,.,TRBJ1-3,CASSFNPGAQPGNTIYF,TGTGCCAGCAGCTTTAACCCAGGGGCGCAACCTGGAAACACCATATATTTT
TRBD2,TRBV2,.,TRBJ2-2,CASSVLAGGPNTGELFF,TGTGCCAGCAGCGTACTAGCGGGGGGGCCAAACACCGGGGAGCTGTTTTTT
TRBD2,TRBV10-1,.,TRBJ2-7,CAIQFGGGEQYF,TGCGCCATCCAATTCGGGGGGGGTGAGCAGTACTTC
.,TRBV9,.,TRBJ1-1,CASSVGGRTEAFF,TGTGCCAGCAGCGTAGGAGGGAGGACTGAAGCTTTCTTT
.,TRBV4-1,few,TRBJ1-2,CASSIGAGSGYTF,TGCGCCAGCAGTATCGGAGCGGGGTCTGGCTACACCTTC
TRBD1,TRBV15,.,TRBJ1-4,CATSRTGATAISSEKLFF,TGTGCCACCAGCCGGACAGGGGCAACTGCAATTAGCTCGGAAAAACTGTTTTTT